This record concerns one T cell receptor (beta chain) sequence. Its antigen specificity is not known. No much larger clone exists at a distance of one base, and base qualities are not known. This specimen belongs to a study of T cells after yellow fever vaccination (dated by TCRdb to between 2018 and 2020). Some background on the complete study: Libraries from fractions with low cell numbers were prepared with the SMART-Seq v4 Ultra Low Input RNA kit. Bulk PBMC replicates and cell subsets were isolated from blood drawn at multiple timepoints before and after both primary and secondary immunization. To track T-cell clones before and after primary and booster YFV17D yellow fever vaccination, bulk TCR alpha and beta repertoires were sequenced longitudinally. Two healthy male donors, one aged 18 to 30 and one aged 30 to 40 years, made up the cohort. Points the paper makes about the study in general: The secondary T-cell response was weaker than the primary response but faster, peaking on day 5 instead of day 15. After the booster, most clones that had expanded after primary vaccination were detected again (approximately 95% of CD4 and roughly nine tenths of CD8), suggesting broad maintenance of memory. Because only a couple of donors were included in the study, the extent to which the findings can be generalized is limited. FACS-sorted repertoires could contain abundant contaminating clonotypes from the bulk population, so computational filtering was required. A small share of clonotypes occurred in both CD4 and CD8 compartments, likely arising from convergent recombination.

The CDR3 goes from the cysteine to the phenylalanine over 13 residues. Kept here is only the CDR3 DNA, which spans 39 bases and is read in frame from base 1. Per the germline V gene, SGHTA is the CDR1 and FQGNSA is the CDR2. V is reduced by 4 bases and J by 4 bases, leaving a spacing of 10 bases between them. Instrument used: Illumina NovaSeq 6000. Synthesis of TCR cDNA relied on 5'RACE template switching, a step that introduced a universal primer site along with unique molecular identifiers. cDNA synthesis was primed from both the TCR alpha and TCR beta constant segments. Libraries were amplified in two PCR steps, with sample barcodes and sequencing adapters added in the second step. Sequencing of libraries was performed on Illumina HiSeq 2500 (2x100 bp) or NovaSeq (2x150 bp). Concerning the study's data processing: MIGEC was used to demultiplex reads and collapse the reads into UMI consensus sequences, and MiXCR was used for V(D)J alignment. Using edgeR on replicate PBMC samples, clonotypes were called vaccine-responding if FDR was below 0.01 and the log2 fold change was above 5 up to day 15. CD4 or CD8 identity was assigned to each bulk clonotype according to whether the clonotype was present at higher abundance in the sequenced CD4 repertoire or the sequenced CD8 repertoire. Starting from the raw public reads, TCRdb applied fastp trimming at Q25, assembled clones with MiXCR and retained in-frame beta chains. Under each unique CDR3 protein, matching rows form one entry showing the most common genes and DNA. The authors' filters were not applied to this entry. The sample records some 350,000 distinct CDR3 sequences, roughly 4% of which are singletons. The top ten clones comprise about 22% of the sample.

Reading the label with the study, this specimen's treatment or condition is: live attenuated yellow fever vaccine strain. At every blood-draw timepoint, two biological replicates of bulk PBMCs were collected. A standard Ficoll-Paque protocol was used to isolate PBMCs from peripheral blood. TriZol was used to extract RNA from bulk PBMCs, from CD4 and CD8 fractions, and from dextramer-positive and dextramer-negative fractions. This specimen consisted of PBMCs, obtained 5 days after the yellow fever booster vaccination. The chain was built from TRBV7-2 and TRBJ2-5, with the identity of the D gene unclear. The receptor was isolated from a man between 18 and 29 years old who received the YFV17D yellow fever vaccine. The CDR3 reads CASSSMDGETQYF. The nucleotide sequence reads TGTGCCAGCAGCTCTATGGACGGAGAGACCCAGTACTTC. With all but the CDR3 taken from the reference TRBV7-2 and TRBJ2-5 genes, the full variable domain is: GAGVSQSPSNKVTEKGKDVELRCDPISGHTALYWYRQSLGQGLEFLIYFQGNSAPDKSGLPSDRFSAERTGGSVSTLTIQRTQQEDSAVYLCASSSMDGETQYFGPGTRLLVL.